The rows below give T cell receptor beta chains drawn from one sample of a study of identical twins. TCRdb processed the 5' RACE reads anew with MiXCR; each CDR3 protein has one entry. Of under 300,000 distinct CDR3 sequences listed, over 12% are singletons. Sequences were obtained from memory (CD45RO+) T cells sorted from blood. The source of these receptors is a woman aged 18-29 years in good health. CDR3s include the opening cysteine and the closing phenylalanine or tryptophan. Fields, in order: CDR3 protein, CDR3 DNA, clone size, J gene, V gene, D gene. A D gene is named only where the DNA matches it firmly. Part of the rows lack a size; the others show once, few, many or a class for expanded clones.

cdr3_aa: CSVLENEKLFF
cdr3_nt: TGCAGCGTTCTCGAAAATGAAAAACTGTTTTTT
clone_size: NA
j_call: TRBJ1-4
v_call: TRBV29-1
d_call: NA

cdr3_aa: CASRRIAGELFF
cdr3_nt: TGTGCCAGCAGGCGTATAGCCGGGGAGCTGTTTTTT
clone_size: NA
j_call: TRBJ2-2
v_call: TRBV7-9
d_call: NA

cdr3_aa: CASSSYPGSPLHF
cdr3_nt: TGTGCCAGTAGTTCATACCCGGGTTCACCCCTCCACTTT
clone_size: NA
j_call: TRBJ1-6
v_call: TRBV19
d_call: NA

cdr3_aa: CASSSPGGRAGNEQFF
cdr3_nt: TGTGCCAGCAGTTCCCCAGGCGGGAGGGCGGGTAATGAGCAGTTCTTC
clone_size: many
j_call: TRBJ2-1
v_call: TRBV12-3/TRBV12-4
d_call: TRBD2

cdr3_aa: CASSFGDTRRDTQYF
cdr3_nt: TGTGCCAGCAGCTTTGGCGACACAAGGAGAGATACGCAGTATTTT
clone_size: NA
j_call: TRBJ2-3
v_call: TRBV5-6
d_call: NA

cdr3_aa: CASSSQGGEQFF
cdr3_nt: TGTGCCAGCAGCTCCCAGGGTGGCGAGCAGTTCTTC
clone_size: NA
j_call: TRBJ2-1
v_call: TRBV7-2
d_call: NA

cdr3_aa: CASSTTSGSANEQFF
cdr3_nt: TGTGCCAGCAGCACAACTAGCGGGAGTGCGAATGAGCAGTTCTTC
clone_size: few
j_call: TRBJ2-1
v_call: TRBV11-3
d_call: TRBD2

cdr3_aa: CSARDPLEGANVLTF
cdr3_nt: TGCAGTGCTAGAGATCCTCTCGAGGGGGCCAACGTCCTGACTTTC
clone_size: few
j_call: TRBJ2-6
v_call: TRBV20-1
d_call: NA

cdr3_aa: CASSLVRASETQYF
cdr3_nt: TGTGCCAGCAGCTTAGTGAGGGCCTCGGAGACCCAGTACTTC
clone_size: NA
j_call: TRBJ2-5
v_call: TRBV7-9
d_call: NA

cdr3_aa: CSGLFMNTEAFF
cdr3_nt: TGCAGCGGTCTTTTCATGAACACTGAAGCTTTCTTT
clone_size: NA
j_call: TRBJ1-1
v_call: TRBV29-1
d_call: NA

cdr3_aa: CASRSNRTSGDTLAKNIQYF
cdr3_nt: TGTGCAAGTCGCTCCAACCGGACTAGCGGGGATACACTAGCCAAAAACATTCAGTACTTC
clone_size: once
j_call: TRBJ2-4
v_call: TRBV12-2
d_call: NA

cdr3_aa: CSTKGGASGTQYF
cdr3_nt: TGCAGTACGAAGGGGGGGGCCTCCGGTACGCAGTATTTT
clone_size: few
j_call: TRBJ2-3
v_call: TRBV20-1
d_call: NA

cdr3_aa: CAISVSPANTEAFF
cdr3_nt: TGTGCCATCAGTGTAAGTCCAGCGAACACTGAAGCTTTCTTT
clone_size: few
j_call: TRBJ1-1
v_call: TRBV10-3
d_call: NA

cdr3_aa: CSVEGQGLAEQFF
cdr3_nt: TGCAGCGTTGAGGGACAGGGGTTGGCTGAGCAGTTCTTC
clone_size: many
j_call: TRBJ2-1
v_call: TRBV29-1
d_call: TRBD1

cdr3_aa: CASSGLAGDEQFF
cdr3_nt: TGTGCCAGCAGCGGCCTAGCGGGAGATGAGCAGTTCTTC
clone_size: NA
j_call: TRBJ2-1
v_call: TRBV5-8
d_call: TRBD2

cdr3_aa: CASSLGLPLRSADTQYF
cdr3_nt: TGTGCCAGCAGCTTAGGGCTACCTCTTAGGAGTGCAGATACGCAGTATTTT
clone_size: NA
j_call: TRBJ2-3
v_call: TRBV7-9
d_call: NA

cdr3_aa: CASSPPSVAEKLFF
cdr3_nt: TGTGCCAGCTCACCACCCTCAGTGGCAGAAAAACTGTTTTTT
clone_size: NA
j_call: TRBJ1-4
v_call: TRBV18
d_call: NA

cdr3_aa: CASRTRGGDGGYTF
cdr3_nt: TGTGCCAGCAGAACGAGAGGGGGCGACGGTGGCTACACCTTC
clone_size: few
j_call: TRBJ1-2
v_call: TRBV27
d_call: TRBD1

cdr3_aa: CASSLGGQRAETQYF
cdr3_nt: TGTGCCAGCAGCTTGGGCGGACAGCGCGCGGAGACCCAGTACTTC
clone_size: few
j_call: TRBJ2-5
v_call: TRBV5-5
d_call: NA

cdr3_aa: CATSDHSDRADTQYF
cdr3_nt: TGTGCCACCAGTGACCATTCAGACAGGGCCGATACGCAGTATTTT
clone_size: NA
j_call: TRBJ2-3
v_call: TRBV24-1
d_call: TRBD1

cdr3_aa: CTVPGYNEQFF
cdr3_nt: TGCACCGTACCCGGTTACAATGAGCAGTTCTTC
clone_size: NA
j_call: TRBJ2-1
v_call: TRBV20-1
d_call: NA

cdr3_aa: CASSLEPSYKTQYF
cdr3_nt: TGCGCCAGCAGCTTGGAGCCTAGCTATAAGACCCAGTACTTC
clone_size: many
j_call: TRBJ2-5
v_call: TRBV5-1
d_call: NA

cdr3_aa: CASSFDRTSSEQYF
cdr3_nt: TGTGCCAGCAGTTTCGACAGGACCAGCAGCGAGCAGTACTTC
clone_size: NA
j_call: TRBJ2-7
v_call: TRBV27
d_call: NA

cdr3_aa: CASSYQGGVGTEAFF
cdr3_nt: TGCGCCAGCAGCTATCAAGGGGGGGTTGGCACTGAAGCTTTCTTT
clone_size: NA
j_call: TRBJ1-1
v_call: TRBV5-1
d_call: NA

cdr3_aa: CASSFSWAGGPKDEQFF
cdr3_nt: TGTGCCAGCAGCTTTAGCTGGGCGGGAGGGCCTAAGGATGAGCAGTTCTTC
clone_size: few
j_call: TRBJ2-1
v_call: TRBV7-2
d_call: TRBD2

cdr3_aa: CASSWDRGRNNEQFF
cdr3_nt: TGTGCCAGCAGCTGGGACAGGGGGCGGAACAATGAGCAGTTCTTC
clone_size: NA
j_call: TRBJ2-1
v_call: TRBV7-2
d_call: TRBD1

cdr3_aa: CASTQGLAKQYF
cdr3_nt: TGTGCCAGCACCCAGGGACTAGCGAAGCAGTACTTC
clone_size: few
j_call: TRBJ2-7
v_call: TRBV7-9
d_call: TRBD2

cdr3_aa: CASSLEGFSYEQYF
cdr3_nt: TGCGCCAGCAGCTTGGAGGGTTTTTCCTACGAGCAGTACTTC
clone_size: NA
j_call: TRBJ2-7
v_call: TRBV5-1
d_call: NA

cdr3_aa: CASRDRASGNTIYF
cdr3_nt: TGTGCCAGCAGAGACAGGGCCTCTGGAAACACCATATATTTT
clone_size: many
j_call: TRBJ1-3
v_call: TRBV12-3/TRBV12-4
d_call: TRBD1

cdr3_aa: CASAAPGELFF
cdr3_nt: TGTGCCAGCGCGGCACCCGGGGAGCTGTTTTTT
clone_size: NA
j_call: TRBJ2-2
v_call: TRBV27
d_call: NA

cdr3_aa: CASSSLGAGVEYEQYF
cdr3_nt: TGTGCCAGCAGTTCCTTAGGAGCGGGAGTAGAGTACGAGCAGTACTTC
clone_size: NA
j_call: TRBJ2-7
v_call: TRBV6-5
d_call: TRBD2

cdr3_aa: CASWGAGDFYGYTF
cdr3_nt: TGTGCCAGCTGGGGGGCAGGGGATTTCTATGGCTACACCTTC
clone_size: few
j_call: TRBJ1-2
v_call: TRBV5-6
d_call: NA

cdr3_aa: CASRGQGAQRNTGELFF
cdr3_nt: TGTGCCAGCAGAGGACAGGGGGCCCAAAGAAACACCGGGGAGCTGTTTTTT
clone_size: few
j_call: TRBJ2-2
v_call: TRBV6-1
d_call: TRBD1

cdr3_aa: CASSLGQVPRKNF
cdr3_nt: TGTGCCAGCAGTTTGGGACAGGTACCCCGGAAGAACTTC
clone_size: NA
j_call: TRBJ2-7
v_call: TRBV3-1
d_call: TRBD1

cdr3_aa: CSAGASMINTEAFF
cdr3_nt: TGCAGTGCCGGGGCTTCTATGATAAACACTGAAGCTTTCTTT
clone_size: many
j_call: TRBJ1-1
v_call: TRBV20-1
d_call: NA

cdr3_aa: CASSRPTQETQYF
cdr3_nt: TGTGCCAGCAGCCGACCCACTCAAGAGACCCAGTACTTC
clone_size: few
j_call: TRBJ2-5
v_call: TRBV7-2
d_call: NA

cdr3_aa: CATSRELSQPQHF
cdr3_nt: TGTGCCACCAGCAGAGAACTAAGTCAGCCCCAGCATTTT
clone_size: few
j_call: TRBJ1-5
v_call: TRBV15
d_call: NA

cdr3_aa: CASSLAGDLADTQYF
cdr3_nt: TGTGCCAGCAGCTTAGCGGGAGATTTGGCAGATACGCAGTATTTT
clone_size: few
j_call: TRBJ2-3
v_call: TRBV7-2
d_call: NA

cdr3_aa: CASKTERQAFF
cdr3_nt: TGTGCCAGCAAAACGGAACGGCAAGCTTTCTTT
clone_size: many
j_call: TRBJ1-1
v_call: TRBV2
d_call: NA

cdr3_aa: CASSSTDTQYF
cdr3_nt: TGTGCCAGCAGTTCCACAGATACGCAGTATTTT
clone_size: many
j_call: TRBJ2-3
v_call: TRBV12-3/TRBV12-4
d_call: NA

cdr3_aa: CSAIAGYAQGTQYF
cdr3_nt: TGCAGTGCTATCGCCGGGTATGCTCAAGGGACCCAGTACTTC
clone_size: NA
j_call: TRBJ2-5
v_call: TRBV20-1
d_call: NA

cdr3_aa: CASSYSESSGTFHEQFF
cdr3_nt: TGTGCCAGCAGTTACTCGGAATCCTCTGGTACGTTCCATGAGCAGTTCTTC
clone_size: few
j_call: TRBJ2-1
v_call: TRBV6-2/TRBV6-3
d_call: NA

cdr3_aa: CATGGGGFF
cdr3_nt: TGTGCCACAGGTGGTGGTGGTTTCTTT
clone_size: NA
j_call: TRBJ1-1
v_call: TRBV24-1
d_call: NA

cdr3_aa: CASSQGTSGSHNEQFF
cdr3_nt: TGTGCCAGCAGCCAGGGGACTAGCGGTAGCCACAATGAGCAGTTCTTC
clone_size: many
j_call: TRBJ2-1
v_call: TRBV14
d_call: TRBD2

cdr3_aa: CATSAGGDSETQYF
cdr3_nt: TGTGCCACCAGCGCCGGGGGGGACAGCGAGACCCAGTACTTC
clone_size: few
j_call: TRBJ2-5
v_call: TRBV15
d_call: NA

cdr3_aa: CATSRDPGTGGEKLFF
cdr3_nt: TGTGCCACCAGCAGAGATCCTGGGACAGGGGGTGAAAAACTGTTTTTT
clone_size: NA
j_call: TRBJ1-4
v_call: TRBV15
d_call: TRBD1

cdr3_aa: CASSSGQRPYEQYF
cdr3_nt: TGCGCCAGCAGCTCGGGACAGAGACCCTACGAGCAGTACTTC
clone_size: NA
j_call: TRBJ2-7
v_call: TRBV5-1
d_call: TRBD1

cdr3_aa: CASSRTSGSGTRELFF
cdr3_nt: TGTGCCAGCAGCAGGACTAGCGGGAGTGGGACCCGGGAGCTGTTTTTT
clone_size: NA
j_call: TRBJ2-2
v_call: TRBV11-2
d_call: TRBD2

cdr3_aa: CSALTSGKETQYF
cdr3_nt: TGCAGTGCTTTGACTAGCGGGAAAGAGACCCAGTACTTC
clone_size: NA
j_call: TRBJ2-5
v_call: TRBV20-1
d_call: TRBD2

cdr3_aa: CASSTGTELLNTEAFF
cdr3_nt: TGTGCCAGCAGTACCGGGACCGAACTATTGAACACTGAAGCTTTCTTT
clone_size: few
j_call: TRBJ1-1
v_call: TRBV28
d_call: NA

cdr3_aa: CAWRRTATGNTEAFF
cdr3_nt: TGTGCCTGGAGAAGGACCGCGACAGGGAACACTGAAGCTTTCTTT
clone_size: NA
j_call: TRBJ1-1
v_call: TRBV30
d_call: NA

cdr3_aa: CASSPERASRTGELFF
cdr3_nt: TGTGCCAGCAGCCCCGAGAGGGCCTCGCGGACCGGGGAGCTGTTTTTT
clone_size: NA
j_call: TRBJ2-2
v_call: TRBV7-9
d_call: NA

cdr3_aa: CASSLPPHGSREQFF
cdr3_nt: TGTGCCAGCAGCCTGCCGCCCCACGGGAGCCGAGAGCAGTTCTTC
clone_size: few
j_call: TRBJ2-1
v_call: TRBV5-6
d_call: NA

cdr3_aa: CATLTYSGANVLTF
cdr3_nt: TGTGCCACCCTGACCTACTCTGGGGCCAACGTCCTGACTTTC
clone_size: NA
j_call: TRBJ2-6
v_call: TRBV10-3
d_call: NA

cdr3_aa: CASSLDSRGPAFF
cdr3_nt: TGTGCCAGCAGCTTAGATAGCAGGGGGCCTGCTTTCTTT
clone_size: few
j_call: TRBJ1-1
v_call: TRBV7-9
d_call: TRBD1

cdr3_aa: CASSWGESYEQYF
cdr3_nt: TGTGCCAGCAGCTGGGGGGAATCCTACGAGCAGTACTTC
clone_size: few
j_call: TRBJ2-7
v_call: TRBV5-4
d_call: NA

cdr3_aa: CASTPEVGVRDTQYF
cdr3_nt: TGCGCCAGCACCCCCGAGGTTGGGGTCCGGGATACGCAGTATTTT
clone_size: many
j_call: TRBJ2-3
v_call: TRBV5-1
d_call: NA

cdr3_aa: CASSGSGGKKETQYF
cdr3_nt: TGTGCCAGCAGCGGCAGCGGGGGGAAAAAAGAGACCCAGTACTTC
clone_size: NA
j_call: TRBJ2-5
v_call: TRBV4-2
d_call: TRBD2

cdr3_aa: CASSQGEKRNTIYF
cdr3_nt: TGTGCCAGCAGCCAAGGGGAGAAGCGGAACACCATATATTTT
clone_size: few
j_call: TRBJ1-3
v_call: TRBV3-1
d_call: NA